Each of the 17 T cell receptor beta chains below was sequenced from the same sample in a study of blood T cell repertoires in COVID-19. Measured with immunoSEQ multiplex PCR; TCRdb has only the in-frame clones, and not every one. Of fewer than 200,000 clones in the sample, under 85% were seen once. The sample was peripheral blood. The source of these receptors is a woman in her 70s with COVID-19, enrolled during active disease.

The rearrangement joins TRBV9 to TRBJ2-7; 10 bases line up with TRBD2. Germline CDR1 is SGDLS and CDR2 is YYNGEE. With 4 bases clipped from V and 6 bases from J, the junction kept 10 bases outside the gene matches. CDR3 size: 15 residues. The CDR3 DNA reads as TGTGCCAGCAGCCCACATAGCGGGAGGCTTGTCGAGCAGTACTTC. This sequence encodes CASSPHSGRLVEQYF. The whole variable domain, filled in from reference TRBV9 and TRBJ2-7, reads DSGVTQTPKHLITATGQRVTLRCSPRSGDLSVYWYQQSLDQGLQFLIQYYNGEERAKGNILERFSAQQFPDLHSELNLSSLELGDSALYFCASSPHSGRLVEQYFGPGTRLTVT.

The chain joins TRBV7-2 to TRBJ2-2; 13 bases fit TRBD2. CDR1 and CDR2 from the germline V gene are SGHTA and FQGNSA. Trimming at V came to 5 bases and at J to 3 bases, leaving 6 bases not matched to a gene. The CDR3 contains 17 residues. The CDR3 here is CASSPTSGRADTGELFF. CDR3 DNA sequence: TGTGCCAGCAGCCCCACTAGCGGGAGGGCCGACACCGGGGAGCTGTTTTTT.

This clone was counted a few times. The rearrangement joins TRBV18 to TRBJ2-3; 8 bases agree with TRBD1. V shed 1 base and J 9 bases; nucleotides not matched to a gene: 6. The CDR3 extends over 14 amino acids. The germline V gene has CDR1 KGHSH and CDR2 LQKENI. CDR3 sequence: CASSPQLTGETQYF. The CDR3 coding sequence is TGTGCCAGCTCACCACAATTGACAGGGGAGACGCAGTATTTT. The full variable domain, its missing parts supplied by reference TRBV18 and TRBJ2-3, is NAGVMQNPRHLVRRRGQEARLRCSPMKGHSHVYWYRQLPEEGLKFMVYLQKENIIDESGMPKERFSAEFPKEGPSILRIQQVVRGDSAAYFCASSPQLTGETQYFGPGTRLTVL.

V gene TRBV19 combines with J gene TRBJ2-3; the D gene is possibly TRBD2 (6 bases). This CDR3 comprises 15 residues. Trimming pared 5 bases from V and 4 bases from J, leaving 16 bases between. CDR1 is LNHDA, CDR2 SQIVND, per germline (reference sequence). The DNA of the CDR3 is TGTGCCAGTAGTTACAGTTCTAGCGAGGCAGATACGCAGTATTTT. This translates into CASSYSSSEADTQYF.

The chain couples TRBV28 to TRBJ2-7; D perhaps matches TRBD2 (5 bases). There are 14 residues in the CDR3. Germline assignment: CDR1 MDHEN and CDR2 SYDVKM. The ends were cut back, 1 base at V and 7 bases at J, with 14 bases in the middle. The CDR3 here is CASSLYTGMGEQYF. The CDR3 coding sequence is TGTGCCAGCAGTTTATACACCGGGATGGGGGAGCAGTACTTC.

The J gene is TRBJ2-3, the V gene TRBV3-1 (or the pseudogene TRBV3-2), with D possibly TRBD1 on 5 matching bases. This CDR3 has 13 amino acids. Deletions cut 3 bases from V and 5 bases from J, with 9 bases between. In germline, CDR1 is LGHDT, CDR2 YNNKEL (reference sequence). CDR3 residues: CASSHRAEDTQYF. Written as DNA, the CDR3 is TGTGCCAGCAGCCACAGGGCAGAAGATACGCAGTATTTT.

CDR3 in DNA: TGTGCCAGCAGCCCCGAGGGCGGCATCTCCTACGAGCAGTACTTC. Its protein product is CASSPEGGISYEQYF. The V call is TRBV7-6, the J call TRBJ2-7; D may be TRBD2 (5 bases). V gave up 5 bases and J gave up 0 bases, with 14 bases separating them. Germline lookup yields CDR1 SGHVS and CDR2 FNYEAQ. This CDR3 contains 15 residues. Supplemented by reference TRBV7-6 and TRBJ2-7, the full variable domain reads GAGVSQSPRYKVTKRGQDVALRCDPISGHVSLYWYRQALGQGPEFLTYFNYEAQQDKSGLPNDRFSAERPEGSISTLTIQRTEQRDSAMYRCASSPEGGISYEQYFGPGTRLTVT.

The CDR3 reads CASSKGGTSETYEQYF. CDR3 DNA: TGTGCCAGCAGCAAAGGCGGGACTAGCGAAACCTACGAGCAGTACTTC. V usage is TRBV21-1 and J usage is TRBJ2-7; TRBD2, the D gene given by the table, was not confirmed from the DNA. TRBV21-1 is listed as a pseudogene. The CDR3 contains 16 residues.

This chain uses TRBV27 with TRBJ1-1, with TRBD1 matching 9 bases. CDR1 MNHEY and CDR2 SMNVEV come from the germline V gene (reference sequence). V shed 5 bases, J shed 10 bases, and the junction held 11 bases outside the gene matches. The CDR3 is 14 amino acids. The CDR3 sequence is CASSMKPGQGRAFF. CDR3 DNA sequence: TGTGCCAGCAGTATGAAACCGGGACAGGGACGAGCTTTCTTT.

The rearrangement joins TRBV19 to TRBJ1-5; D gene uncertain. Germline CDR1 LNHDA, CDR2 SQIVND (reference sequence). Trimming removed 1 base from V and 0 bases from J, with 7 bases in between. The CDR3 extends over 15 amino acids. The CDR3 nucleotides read TGTGCCAGTAGTATAGGAGGAAGTAGCAATCAGCCCCAGCATTTT. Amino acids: CASSIGGSSNQPQHF. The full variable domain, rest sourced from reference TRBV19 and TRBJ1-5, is DGGITQSPKYLFRKEGQNVTLSCEQNLNHDAMYWYRQDPGQGLRLIYYSQIVNDFQKGDIAEGYSVSREKKESFPLTVTSAQKNPTAFYLCASSIGGSSNQPQHFGDGTRLSIL.

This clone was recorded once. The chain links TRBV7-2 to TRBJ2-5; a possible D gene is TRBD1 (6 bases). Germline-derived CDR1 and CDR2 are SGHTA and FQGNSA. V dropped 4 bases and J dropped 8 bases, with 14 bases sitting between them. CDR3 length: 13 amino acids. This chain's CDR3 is CASSSDRGGTQYF. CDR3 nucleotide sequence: TGTGCCAGCAGCTCGGACAGAGGGGGAACCCAGTACTTC.

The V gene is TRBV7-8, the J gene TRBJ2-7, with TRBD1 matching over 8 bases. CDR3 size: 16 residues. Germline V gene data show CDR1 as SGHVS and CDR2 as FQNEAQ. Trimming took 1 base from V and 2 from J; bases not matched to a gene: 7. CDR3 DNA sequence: TGTGCCAGCAGCTTAGATCCGGACAGGGTAACCTACGAGCAGTACTTC. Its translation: CASSLDPDRVTYEQYF. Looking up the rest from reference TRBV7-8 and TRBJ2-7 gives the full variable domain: GAGVSQSPRYKVAKRGQDVALRCDPISGHVSLFWYQQALGQGPEFLTYFQNEAQLDKSGLPSDRFFAERPEGSVSTLKIQRTQQEDSAVYLCASSLDPDRVTYEQYFGPGTRLTVT.

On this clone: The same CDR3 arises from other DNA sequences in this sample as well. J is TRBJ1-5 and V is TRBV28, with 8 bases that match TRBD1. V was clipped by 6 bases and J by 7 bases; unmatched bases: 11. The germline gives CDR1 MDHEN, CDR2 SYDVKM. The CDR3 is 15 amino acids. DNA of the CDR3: TGTGCCAGCAGCCTCGGACAGGGCTTTCGACAGCCCCAGCATTTT. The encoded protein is CASSLGQGFRQPQHF.

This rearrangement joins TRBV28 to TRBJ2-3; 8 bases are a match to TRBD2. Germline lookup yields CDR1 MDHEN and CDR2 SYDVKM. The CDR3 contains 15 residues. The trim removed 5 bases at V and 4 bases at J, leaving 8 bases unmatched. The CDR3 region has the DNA TGTGCCAGCAGTGGAGGCGGGAGGTTGGCAGATACGCAGTATTTT. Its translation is CASSGGGRLADTQYF.

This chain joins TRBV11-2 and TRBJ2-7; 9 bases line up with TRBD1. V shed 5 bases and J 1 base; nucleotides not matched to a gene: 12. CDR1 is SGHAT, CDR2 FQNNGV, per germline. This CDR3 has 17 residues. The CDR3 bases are TGTGCCAGCAGCGTCCGCTGGGGACAGGGAATTTCCTACGAGCAGTACTTC. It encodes CASSVRWGQGISYEQYF.

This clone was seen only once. The CDR3 spells CASSDPSVYNEQFF. The CDR3 DNA is TGTGCCAGCAGTGATCCCTCAGTCTACAATGAGCAGTTCTTC. The V call is TRBV2, the J call TRBJ2-1; D gene unclear. Germline V gene data show CDR1 as SNHLY and CDR2 as FYNNEI. V lost 3 bases to trimming and J lost 3 bases, with 9 bases between them. This CDR3 comprises 14 residues.

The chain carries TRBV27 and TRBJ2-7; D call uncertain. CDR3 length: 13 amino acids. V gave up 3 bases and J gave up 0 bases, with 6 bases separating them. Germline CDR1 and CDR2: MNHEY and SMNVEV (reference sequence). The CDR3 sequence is CASSFYSSYEQYF. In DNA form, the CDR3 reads TGTGCCAGCAGTTTTTACAGCTCCTACGAGCAGTACTTC.